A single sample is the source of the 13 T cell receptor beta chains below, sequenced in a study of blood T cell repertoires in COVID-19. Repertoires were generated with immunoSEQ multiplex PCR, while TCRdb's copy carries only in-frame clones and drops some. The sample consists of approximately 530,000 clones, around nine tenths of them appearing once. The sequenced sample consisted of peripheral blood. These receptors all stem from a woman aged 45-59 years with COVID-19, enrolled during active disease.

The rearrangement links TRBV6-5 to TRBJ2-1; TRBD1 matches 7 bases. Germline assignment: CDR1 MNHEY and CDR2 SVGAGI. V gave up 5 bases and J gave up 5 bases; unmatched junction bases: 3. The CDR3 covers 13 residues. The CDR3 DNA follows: TGTGCCAGCAGTCAGGGACAGAACAATGAGCAGTTCTTC. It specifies CASSQGQNNEQFF.

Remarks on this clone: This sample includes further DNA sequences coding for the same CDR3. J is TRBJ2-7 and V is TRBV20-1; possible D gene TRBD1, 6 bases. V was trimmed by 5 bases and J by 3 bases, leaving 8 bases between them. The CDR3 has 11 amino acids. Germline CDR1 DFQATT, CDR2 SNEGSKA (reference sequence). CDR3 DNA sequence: TGCAGTGCTTCGGACAGCTACGAGCAGTACTTC. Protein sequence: CSASDSYEQYF.

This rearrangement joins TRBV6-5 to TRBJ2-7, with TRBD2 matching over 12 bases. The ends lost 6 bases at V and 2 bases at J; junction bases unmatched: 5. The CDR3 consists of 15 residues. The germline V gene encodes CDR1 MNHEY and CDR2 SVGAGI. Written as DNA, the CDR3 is TGTGCCAGCAGCGGACTAGCGGGGCTCCCCTACGAGCAGTACTTC. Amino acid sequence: CASSGLAGLPYEQYF.

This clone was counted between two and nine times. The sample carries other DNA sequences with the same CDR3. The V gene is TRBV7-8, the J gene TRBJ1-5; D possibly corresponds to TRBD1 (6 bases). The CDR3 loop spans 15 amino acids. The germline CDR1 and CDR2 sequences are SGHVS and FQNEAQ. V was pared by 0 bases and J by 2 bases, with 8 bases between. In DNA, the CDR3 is TGTGCCAGCAGCTTAGCAGGGGGTGGCAATCAGCCCCAGCATTTT. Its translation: CASSLAGGGNQPQHF.

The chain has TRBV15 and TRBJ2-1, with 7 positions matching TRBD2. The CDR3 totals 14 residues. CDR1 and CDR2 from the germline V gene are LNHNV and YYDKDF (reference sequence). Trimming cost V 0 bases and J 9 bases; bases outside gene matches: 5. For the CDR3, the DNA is TGTGCCACCAGCAGAGATGTGGGGGGGGTTGAGCAGTTCTTC. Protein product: CATSRDVGGVEQFF.

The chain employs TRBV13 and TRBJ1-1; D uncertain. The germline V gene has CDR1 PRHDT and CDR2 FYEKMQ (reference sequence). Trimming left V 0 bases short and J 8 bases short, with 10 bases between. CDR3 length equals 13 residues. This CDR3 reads CASSLGRQVEAFF. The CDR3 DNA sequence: TGTGCCAGCAGCTTAGGAAGGCAGGTGGAAGCTTTCTTT.

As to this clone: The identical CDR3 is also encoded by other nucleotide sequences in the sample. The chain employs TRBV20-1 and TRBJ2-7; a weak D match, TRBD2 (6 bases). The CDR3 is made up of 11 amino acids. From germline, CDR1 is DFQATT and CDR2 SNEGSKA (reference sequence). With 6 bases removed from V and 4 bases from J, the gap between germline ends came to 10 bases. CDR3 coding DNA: TGCAGTGCCGCCCGGGGGTACGAGCAGTACTTC. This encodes CSAARGYEQYF.

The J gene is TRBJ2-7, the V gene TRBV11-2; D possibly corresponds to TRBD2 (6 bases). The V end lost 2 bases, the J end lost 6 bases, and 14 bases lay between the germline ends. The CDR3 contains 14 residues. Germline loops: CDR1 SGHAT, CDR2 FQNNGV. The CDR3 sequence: CASSLSGEVGEQYF. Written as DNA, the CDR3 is TGTGCCAGCAGCTTATCCGGGGAGGTCGGCGAGCAGTACTTC.

The CDR3: CASSYTPQGLPLHF. In DNA, the CDR3 is TGTGCCAGCAGTTACACCCCCCAGGGACTACCCCTCCACTTT. The chain joins TRBV6-2 or TRBV6-3 to TRBJ1-6, with a tentative D call TRBD1 (5 bases). V lost 2 bases to trimming and J lost 12 bases, with 14 bases between them. This CDR3 has 14 residues. CDR1 is MNHEY and CDR2 is SVGEGT in the germline V gene.

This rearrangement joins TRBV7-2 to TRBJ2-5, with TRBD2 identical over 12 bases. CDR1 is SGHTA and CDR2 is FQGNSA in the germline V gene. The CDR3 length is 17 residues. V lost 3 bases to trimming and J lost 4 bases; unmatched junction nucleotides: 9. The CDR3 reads CASSFWSSGGVRETQYF. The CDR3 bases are TGTGCCAGCAGCTTTTGGTCTAGCGGGGGGGTGAGAGAGACCCAGTACTTC.

Written as DNA, the CDR3 is TGTGCCAGCAGCCAGAGTCGGACTAGCGGGGGCCGAGGACGATCAGATACGCAGTATTTT. Protein: CASSQSRTSGGRGRSDTQYF. The chain carries TRBV2 and TRBJ2-3; 13 bases agree with TRBD2. The length of the CDR3 is 20 residues. From germline, CDR1 is SNHLY and CDR2 FYNNEI. V was clipped by 6 bases and J by 4 bases; unmatched bases: 19. Based on the CDR3 plus reference TRBV2 and TRBJ2-3, the full variable domain is EPEVTQTPSHQVTQMGQEVILRCVPISNHLYFYWYRQILGQKVEFLVSFYNNEISEKSEIFDDQFSVERPDGSNFTLKIRSTKLEDSAMYFCASSQSRTSGGRGRSDTQYFGPGTRLTVL.

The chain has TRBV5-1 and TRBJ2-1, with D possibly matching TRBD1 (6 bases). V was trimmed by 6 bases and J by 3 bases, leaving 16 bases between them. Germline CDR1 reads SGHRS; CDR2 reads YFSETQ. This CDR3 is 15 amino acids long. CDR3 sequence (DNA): TGCGCCAGCACCAGAGGGGGTGTCGACTACAATGAGCAGTTCTTC. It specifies CASTRGGVDYNEQFF.

The CDR3 region is CASSPSRDREAFF. CDR3 bases: TGTGCCAGCTCACCATCCCGGGACAGGGAAGCTTTCTTT. The V and J genes are TRBV18 and TRBJ1-1; 8 bases line up with TRBD1. The CDR3 sequence is 13 residues long. V trimming: 2 bases; J trimming: 8 bases; junction bases outside the gene matches: 4. Germline V gene sequence: CDR1 KGHSH, CDR2 LQKENI.